The 19 T cell receptor beta chains below all came from one sample that was sequenced in a study of blood T cells in healthy people across ages. Alongside a J-beta primer mix, a sample-barcoded 5' primer served in a second PCR lasting about 7 to 11 cycles. One entry per CDR3 protein, called by TCRdb with MiXCR from the 5' RACE reads. Here the sample spans about 1,600,000 distinct CDR3 sequences, around 42% being singletons. The sample comprised blood. The receptors stem from a woman aged 18 to 35 in good health.

The chain links TRBV4-1 to TRBJ1-5; perhaps TRBD1 as D (5 bases). Trimming removed 0 bases from V and 2 bases from J, with 14 bases in between. Germline CDR1 is MGHRA and CDR2 is YSYEKL. This CDR3 is built from 17 residues. The CDR3, as DNA: TGCGCCAGCAGCCAAGACAGGGTTTTTGTAGGCAATCAGCCCCAGCATTTT. Its protein is CASSQDRVFVGNQPQHF.

This clonotype was seen a few times. The chain has TRBV28 and TRBJ2-1; D may match TRBD1 or TRBD2 (5 bases each). Germline CDR1 MDHEN, CDR2 SYDVKM. The V end lost 7 bases, the J end lost 4 bases, and 14 bases lay between the germline ends. The CDR3 is 14 residues long. In nucleotides, the CDR3 is TGTGCCAGCATGCGGGCAGGGTCTTACAATGAGCAGTTCTTC. This gives the protein CASMRAGSYNEQFF. Looking up the rest from reference TRBV28 and TRBJ2-1 gives the full variable domain: DVKVTQSSRYLVKRTGEKVFLECVQDMDHENMFWYRQDPGLGLRLIYFSYDVKMKEKGDIPEGYSVSREKKERFSLILESASTNQTSMYLCASMRAGSYNEQFFGPGTRLTVL.

This clonotype was counted between two and nine times. This chain links TRBV29-1 with TRBJ1-2; no clear D gene. The V end was cut by 6 bases, the J end by 4 bases, with 12 bases between. Germline assignment: CDR1 SQVTM and CDR2 ANQGSEA. The CDR3 is 12 amino acids. Here the CDR3 reads CSVGHGSYGYTF. The DNA for the CDR3 is TGCAGCGTCGGCCATGGATCCTATGGCTACACCTTC.

This clonotype was observed a handful of times. The gene calls are TRBV20-1 and TRBJ1-2, with 8 bases aligning to TRBD1. Germline CDR1 reads DFQATT; CDR2 reads SNEGSKA (reference sequence). This CDR3 is 17 amino acids long. The J segment lost 5 bases and the V segment lost 1 base, leaving 15 bases of the junction unmatched. CDR3 residues: CSARGDQQGGASYGYTF. The CDR3 nucleotides read TGCAGTGCTAGAGGGGACCAACAGGGGGGGGCTTCATATGGCTACACCTTC.

This clonotype was observed a few times. The chain is built from TRBV7-3 and TRBJ1-1; maybe TRBD1 (5 bases). The CDR3 is 14 amino acids. Trimming pared 1 base from V and 1 base from J, leaving 7 bases between. Looked up from germline, CDR1 is SGHTA and CDR2 is FQGTGA. In DNA form, the CDR3 reads TGTGCCAGCAGCTTAATTGGGGGGAACACTGAAGCTTTCTTT. This encodes CASSLIGGNTEAFF.

This clonotype came up a few times. V usage is TRBV6-1 and J usage is TRBJ1-2, with 12 positions matching TRBD1. The V segment lost 6 bases and the J segment 4 bases; nucleotides outside the gene matches: 9. The CDR3 has 16 amino acids. Germline CDR1 reads MNHNS; CDR2 reads SASEGT. The CDR3 protein is CASRAAGTGGFYGYTF. The DNA for the CDR3 is TGTGCCAGCAGGGCCGCCGGGACAGGGGGCTTCTATGGCTACACCTTC.

V is TRBV12-3 or TRBV12-4 and J is TRBJ1-5; no definite D call. Trimming took 5 bases from V and 2 from J, leaving 7 bases between them. The CDR3 has 13 amino acids. The CDR3 region is CASSADGNQPQHF. The CDR3 nucleotides read TGTGCCAGCAGTGCCGACGGCAATCAGCCCCAGCATTTT.

The CDR3 DNA reads TGCGCCAGCGCTTTAAGGTCGGATGAGCAGTACTTC. Amino acids: CASALRSDEQYF. The rearrangement links TRBV5-1 to TRBJ2-5; no clear D gene. Trimming shortened V by 7 bases and J by 11 bases, and 18 bases separated the two germline ends. This CDR3 contains 12 residues. Germline lookup yields CDR1 SGHRS and CDR2 YFSETQ.

This clonotype was seen a handful of times. V usage is TRBV6-4 and J usage is TRBJ2-1; D gene uncertain. Trimming shortened V by 0 bases and J by 8 bases, and 17 bases separated the two germline ends. The CDR3 contains 16 residues. Per germline, CDR1 MRHNA and CDR2 SNTAGT. CDR3 in amino acids: CASSDSAIASLHEQFF. CDR3 coding DNA: TGTGCCAGCAGTGACTCGGCAATAGCTTCCCTCCATGAGCAGTTCTTC.

This clonotype was seen at least ten times. This rearrangement joins TRBV29-1 to TRBJ2-1, with 7 positions matching TRBD1. CDR3 length equals 15 residues. Germline CDR1 SQVTM, CDR2 ANQGSEA. Trimming cost V 1 base and J 3 bases; bases outside gene matches: 6. The CDR3 DNA sequence: TGCAGCGTTGAAGGGACAGGCCGCAACTACAATGAGCAGTTCTTC. This translates into CSVEGTGRNYNEQFF.

This clonotype was seen only a few times. The gene calls are TRBV7-2 and TRBJ2-7, with TRBD2 matching over 12 bases. The germline V gene has CDR1 SGHTA and CDR2 FQGNSA. The trim removed 5 bases at V and 0 bases at J, leaving 5 bases unmatched. The CDR3 spans 16 residues. The DNA for the CDR3 is TGTGCCAGCAGCCGGGGACTAGCGGGCATCTCCTACGAGCAGTACTTC. It yields the protein CASSRGLAGISYEQYF.

V gene TRBV7-9 combines with J gene TRBJ2-3, with 7 bases aligning to TRBD2. V was pared by 5 bases and J by 2 bases, with 4 bases of the junction left unmatched. CDR1 is SEHNR and CDR2 is FQNEAQ in the germline V gene (reference sequence). This CDR3 is 14 amino acids long. The CDR3 nucleotides read TGTGCCAGCAGCGCGGGGGTCTCCACAGATACGCAGTATTTT. Its translation is CASSAGVSTDTQYF.

This clonotype was observed a handful of times. This chain connects TRBV4-1 to TRBJ2-1; 12 nucleotides align to TRBD2. With V trimmed by 1 base and J by 0 bases, 10 bases remained unmatched. The CDR3 has 20 amino acids. CDR1 is MGHRA, CDR2 YSYEKL, per germline. Here the CDR3 reads CASSQGGLAGTLFSYNEQFF. Here the CDR3 DNA reads TGCGCCAGCAGCCAAGGCGGACTAGCGGGGACACTTTTCTCCTACAATGAGCAGTTCTTC.

The V and J genes are TRBV10-3 and TRBJ2-5; 8 bases are shared with TRBD2. This CDR3 region has 15 residues. The V segment lost 2 bases and the J segment 2 bases; nucleotides outside the gene matches: 4. CDR1 ENHRY and CDR2 SYGVKD come from the germline V gene. In DNA, the CDR3 is TGTGCCATCAGTGAGGCGGCTAGCGGGCAAGAGACCCAGTACTTC. This gives the protein CAISEAASGQETQYF.

This clonotype was observed at least ten times. In DNA, the CDR3 is TGCAGTGCTACCTTAGCGGGGAGCACAGATACGCAGTATTTT. Its protein is CSATLAGSTDTQYF. The rearrangement uses TRBV20-1 and TRBJ2-3, with TRBD2 matching over 8 bases. Germline V gene sequence: CDR1 DFQATT, CDR2 SNEGSKA (reference sequence). J gave up 0 bases and V 4 bases, and 3 bases lay outside the gene matches. The CDR3 extends over 14 amino acids.

This clonotype turned up a few times. The V call is TRBV5-1, the J call TRBJ2-3; D not certain. Trimming took off 7 bases at V and 4 bases at J, with 19 bases between the two ends. CDR1 and CDR2 from the germline V gene are SGHRS and YFSETQ. The CDR3 consists of 15 residues. The CDR3 region has the DNA TGCGCCAGCGGAAACTCGGGCAAAAGCGCAGATACGCAGTATTTT. It specifies CASGNSGKSADTQYF.

V is TRBV5-6 and J is TRBJ2-4, with D maybe TRBD1 (6 bases). The last part of the DNA fits TRBJ2-5 better; the J call may be wrong. The CDR3 contains 14 residues. Germline CDR1 reads SGHDT; CDR2 reads YYEEEE. CDR3 amino acids: CASRPGTQGETQYF. The CDR3 DNA follows: TGTGCCAGCAGACCCGGGACGCAGGGGGAGACCCAGTACTTC.

With respect to this clonotype: A much larger clone lies one base from this, so it may be a read error. The chain combines TRBV5-1 with TRBJ2-1, with TRBD2 matching 8 bases. The tail of the sequence fits TRBJ2-7 better, so the J call may be wrong. CDR1 is SGHRS, CDR2 YFSETQ, per germline. This CDR3 has 16 amino acids. The CDR3 sequence: CASSLGAGGTYNEQYF. CDR3 DNA sequence: TGCGCCAGCAGCTTGGGGGCGGGAGGTACCTACAATGAGCAGTACTTC.

This clonotype was found a few times. The rearrangement joins TRBV5-1 to TRBJ2-1, with TRBD2 matching over 12 bases. There are 20 residues in the CDR3. Germline V lookup: CDR1 SGHRS, CDR2 YFSETQ. V shed 4 bases and J 2 bases; nucleotides not matched to a gene: 16. CDR3 in DNA: TGCGCCAGCAGCAGGGCGGACAGAACTAGCGGGAGGACGACCTACAATGAGCAGTTCTTC. Amino acids: CASSRADRTSGRTTYNEQFF. The full variable domain, with the rest looked up from reference TRBV5-1 and TRBJ2-1, is KAGVTQTPRYLIKTRGQQVTLSCSPISGHRSVSWYQQTPGQGLQFLFEYFSETQRNKGNFPGRFSGRQFSNSRSEMNVSTLELGDSALYLCASSRADRTSGRTTYNEQFFGPGTRLTVL.